The present entry profiles one TCR beta chain with its context. Its specific antigen is unknown. No qualities accompany the bases; no much larger clone lies one base away. This sample was taken from a study of cytomegalovirus exposure and HLA in healthy donors (dated by TCRdb to the late 2010s). Regarding the complete study: According to an earlier analysis of 587 of the donors, about 179 million T cells yielded roughly 110 million unique TCR beta sequences and about 300 Gb of sequence data. Roughly 320 gigabases of sequencing data and approximately 91 million unique TCR sequences made up an early release that covered under 750 HLA-typed donors. Of the approximately 400 genotyped donors, 81% fell in the genetic ancestry cluster associated with self-reported Caucasian donors. The study was designed to test whether signatures of past pathogen exposure could be identified by cataloging public T cell receptors. The T cell repertoires of 670 or so subjects were profiled by immunosequencing and related to cytomegalovirus serostatus. Besides the first cohort of roughly 700 subjects, a separate validation cohort made up of 120 different subjects was used. High-throughput TCR immunosequencing, statistical association of individual TCRs with disease status, and machine learning were combined to predict cytomegalovirus infection status. A later analysis re-analyzed previously published TCR beta repertoires from roughly 630 donors and added high-resolution HLA genotyping to study TCR occurrence patterns. In the later analysis, no new phenotypic data were used to find candidate immune exposures; instead, reliance was placed on TCR beta sequences and their occurrence across donors. An earlier analysis of several hundred of the donors applied high-throughput TCR beta sequencing to assess whether each TCR beta V gene segment acted as functional or pseudogenic. Donor age, sex, ethnicity and CMV serostatus were compiled together with the repertoire data. A later genetic analysis took genome-wide SNP genotypes for about 65% of the roughly 670 donors and used that subset as a discovery cohort. Every discovery cohort repertoire had been produced on one sequencing platform. Class I and class II HLA loci were covered by the typing at four-digit resolution. Typing coverage differed by locus: A, B, C, DRB1 and DQB1 were typed in roughly 620-630 donors, DQA1 in roughly 510, DPA1 in nearly 610, and DPB1 in roughly 470. Four to six DR-DQ haplotypes were handled as single units for association and clustering, since linkage in the cohort was strong. On average, 235,054 unique TCR beta nucleotide sequences were sequenced per donor among a few hundred genotyped donors of the cohort, with about 19% of those sequences being non-productive. Study-level results and caveats: The sequencing pipeline was judged likely to have produced a cluster of highly shared sequence variants as a technical artifact. Because some donors lacked HLA typing at each locus, the association tests relied only on the typed subset. CMV serostatus was the only immune exposure information available for the cohort. Linkage disequilibrium might explain the correlated functional status among segregating V segments, but an unknown experimental factor could not be excluded. Only TCR beta chains were sequenced in this cohort, and the absence of alpha or paired-chain data limited detectable features. Most TCR sequences were seen in very few donors, while some public TCRs were found in many individuals. In a later analysis, TCR association rates were found to vary across HLA loci, with the most associated TCRs seen for DRB1 alleles and the fewest for HLA-C alleles. In both the original and validation cohorts, the classifier was reported to diagnose cytomegalovirus status with high specificity and sensitivity. A later genetic analysis reported fewer N-insertions in productive TCRs among donors in an Asian-associated ancestry cluster than the approximately 700-donor mean. An association between a missense DCLRE1C variant and V-gene and J-gene trimming of TCR beta chains was found in a later genetic analysis and replicated in an independent cohort. The study gave a list of under 200 TCR beta chains associated with cytomegalovirus. A further reported finding was that TCR beta sequences accurately predicted the HLA-A and HLA-B alleles for most subjects in the first cohort. Presence/absence analyses assumed roughly uniform sequencing depth across donors, an assumption that may not hold. Most CMV-associated TCR beta chains appeared to be HLA-restricted in a later analysis, and the HLA associations seemed to be driven largely by CMV exposure. In vitro tests confirmed that a few of the cytomegalovirus-associated TCR beta chains recognize cytomegalovirus antigens. Assigning TCR associations to individual alleles was difficult when HLA alleles, especially DR and DQ, strongly co-occurred. In a later analysis, HLA-associated TCR beta chains were found to be more clonally expanded and to have lower generation probabilities than equally common non-associated chains. Some IMGT-functional V segments, including TRBV6-2 and TRBV6-3, could not be told apart with the 87-base-pair reads, so those segments were excluded. About 17 rarely observed V segments, including chromosome 9 orphons, were excluded from the earlier analysis of approximately 500 of the donors because counts were too low. Several of the top co-occurrence clusters appeared to be linked to parvovirus B19, influenza, CMV and Epstein-Barr virus, according to a later analysis. At a false discovery rate of 0.05, a later analysis linked 16,951 TCR beta sequences to specific HLA alleles. The authors suggested that the approach could potentially be extended to other disease states and immunological phenotypes. An earlier analysis of 450 to 750 of the donors showed that most TCR beta V segments appeared in productive rearrangements either about 87% or about 30% of the time, which broadly matched IMGT annotations.

In total, more than 500 healthy bone marrow donors made up the cohort. At the time of sampling, every cohort member was nominally healthy, though immune exposures that went unrecorded were likely present. The donor tested CMV seropositive and was one of the 289 seropositive cohort members. Each donor provided a peripheral blood sample, and peripheral blood mononuclear cells were used for TCR beta sequencing. Genomic DNA was extracted from the blood cell samples with the Qiagen DNeasy Blood Extraction Kit. The library came from the immunoSEQ multiplex PCR assay. A mixture of 60 forward primers for TCR Vbeta segments and 13 reverse primers for TCR Jbeta segments was used in the multiplex PCR. The CDR3 region of rearranged TCR beta genes was amplified from genomic DNA by a multiplex PCR assay. On the Illumina HiSeq System, the amplified TCR beta libraries were sequenced as 87-base-pair reads. Under the source paper's analysis protocol: A later analysis counted tens of millions of unique TCR beta chains across the 650 to 800 repertoires, and some 11 million of these chains were shared by at least two donors. To remove PCR and sequencing errors, raw reads were error-corrected and collapsed into unique sequences using a nearest-neighbor algorithm that merged closely related sequences. To assign V, D and J gene segments, CDR3 sequences were aligned to IMGT reference sequences. For a sequence to be retained, a match of at least six nucleotides was required to both a V gene segment and a J gene segment. A rearrangement was called productive if the CDR3 had no stop codons and remained in frame with V and J, and every other rearrangement was called non-productive. CDR3 was defined according to IMGT convention as the region running from the second conserved V-encoded cysteine to the conserved J-encoded phenylalanine. The earlier analysis of a few hundred of the donors excluded sequences that lacked an unambiguous match to a single V gene segment. In an earlier analysis of several hundred of the donors, V segments were called functional above 56.7% productive rearrangements and were called segregating when the between-donor standard deviation exceeded 5%. A statistical classification framework was developed to diagnose cytomegalovirus status using the catalog of TCR beta chain sequences. In a later analysis, V and J genes were assigned by comparing TCR nucleotide sequences against IMGT/GENE-DB human TR gene sequences. The TCRdist pipeline was used in a later analysis to assign CDR3 sequences and most-parsimonious VDJ recombination scenarios. In a later analysis, each TCR beta chain was defined by its CDR3 amino acid sequence together with its V-gene family, and reads lacking a unique V-gene family were excluded. In a later analysis, around 600 highly shared, low-generation-probability nucleotide sequences were removed to address suspected cross-contamination and a sequencing artifact. In a later analysis, a clonal expansion index for each public chain was calculated from normalized within-repertoire ranks of inferred template counts. Generation probabilities in a later analysis came from a VDJ recombination model fitted to out-of-frame rearrangements, and those results were checked against IGoR. In a later analysis, hypergeometric tests were used to score TCR-TCR, TCR-HLA and TCR-CMV co-occurrence, with a repertoire-size bias correction applied to TCR pairs. A later analysis estimated false discovery rates by permuting HLA or CMV assignments 20 times. In a later analysis, co-occurring TCRs were grouped with DBSCAN, and TCRdist sequence similarity was added when clustering was performed within HLA-allele-positive subsets. For co-occurrence clustering, repertoires with fewer than 30,000 or more than 120,000 public chains were excluded, along with roughly 5 repertoires with anomalous nucleotide sharing. Here the immuneACCESS table is served through TCRdb, limited to in-frame sequences with V and J called. Missing clones are a known gap in these copies; in checked studies unresolved V genes cover under half, and the rest lacks a known reason. For V, J and clone size, that table is used; D and trimming come from the DNA. A total of under 200,000 clones appear in this sample, around 83% of them only once. Under 6.5% of the sample goes to the ten largest clones.

V is pared back by 6 bases and J by 0 bases, with 15 bases lying between the germline termini. CDR1 is given as LNHDA and CDR2 as SQIVND, both from the germline V gene (reference sequence). The CDR3 starts with the cysteine, ends with the phenylalanine, and has 16 residues. Left in the record is the CDR3 DNA by itself, 48 bases read in frame from the first base. Here the chain combines TRBV19 and TRBJ1-5; TRBD1 is possibly the D segment (6 matching bases). The sequenced material came from PBMCs. The source is a man aged 50-60 years in good health and CMV-seropositive. The base sequence is TGTGCCAGTAGATACCGGGACATTACTAGCAATCAGCCCCAGCATTTT. This yields the protein CASRYRDITSNQPQHF.